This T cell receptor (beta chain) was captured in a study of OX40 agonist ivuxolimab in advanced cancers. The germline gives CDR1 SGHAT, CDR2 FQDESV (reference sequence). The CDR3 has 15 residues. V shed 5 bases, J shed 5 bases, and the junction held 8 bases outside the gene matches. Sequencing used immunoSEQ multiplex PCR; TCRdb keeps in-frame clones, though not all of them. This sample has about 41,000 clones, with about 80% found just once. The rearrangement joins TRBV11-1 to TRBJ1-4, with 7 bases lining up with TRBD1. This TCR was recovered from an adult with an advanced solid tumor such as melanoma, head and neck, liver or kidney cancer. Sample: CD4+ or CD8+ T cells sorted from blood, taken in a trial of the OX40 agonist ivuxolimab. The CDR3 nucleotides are TGTGCCAGCAGCATCGAGACAGGGTGGAATGAAAAACTGTTTTTT. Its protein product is CASSIETGWNEKLFF.